What follows describes a single T cell receptor (beta chain). V was trimmed by 5 bases and J by 2 bases, leaving 15 bases between them. The CDR3 is made up of 15 amino acids. The germline V gene has CDR1 SNHLY and CDR2 FYNNEI. These data come from a study of blood T cell repertoires in COVID-19. Study-level information: T cells, B-cell-depleted T cells, or PBMCs provided the cDNA or gDNA that served as material.

TCRdb's table, derived via immunoSEQ multiplex PCR, lists solely in-frame clones and lacks some. The table includes hundreds of thousands of clones, around 84% detected once. The rearrangement links TRBV2 to TRBJ1-2, with no clear D. Sequencing used peripheral blood. This sequence was found in a man aged 25 to 45 with active or convalescent COVID-19. CDR3 protein: CASSPQNGGNYGYTF. The CDR3 DNA is TGTGCCAGCAGTCCCCAAAATGGAGGGAACTATGGCTACACCTTC.